The 32 T cell receptor beta chains below come from one sample, sequenced in a study of CD8+ T cells in alopecia areata. cDNA prepared by RNA extraction and subsequent reverse transcription served as the template for sequencing. Clones were read by immunoSEQ multiplex PCR, and TCRdb kept only the in-frame ones, dropping some. The data list 200,000 to 300,000 clones, none observed once; around 1.2% falls to the top ten. Separation of pooled cutaneous lymph node cells was by sorting with CD4, CD8alpha, NKG2D, NKG2ACE and other markers. Input material: CD4+ T cells sorted from a lymph node. The receptor source for this set is a C3H/HeJ mouse with alopecia areata. Mouse MHC haplotype: H2-k.

A word on this clone: Germline and genes here are mouse. The read ends 4 residues before the CDR3 terminus; that terminus is restored from the germline J gene. The V gene is TRBV1, the J gene TRBJ2-3; D is possibly TRBD2 (5 bases). This CDR3 is built from 13 residues. The germline CDR1 and CDR2 sequences are NSQYPW and LRSPGD (reference sequence). V was clipped by 3 bases and J by 2 bases, with 6 bases between them. The DNA read from the CDR3 is TGCACCTGCAGTGCCTGGGATGCAGAA. Its translation: CTCSAWDAE. In full, the CDR3 reads CTCSAWDAETLYF.

A word on this clone: The listed genes are named as in mouse. The sequenced fragment ends 4 residues before the CDR3 boundary, so the rest is inferred from the germline J gene. J is TRBJ2-1 and V is TRBV17, with D possibly matching TRBD1 (5 bases). V gave up 2 bases and J gave up 1 base, with 6 bases separating them. Germline CDR1 reads MNHDT; CDR2 reads YYDKIL. This CDR3 has 14 amino acids. CDR3 bases read: TGTGCTAGCAGTAGAAAGGGGAACTATGCT. It is translated as CASSRKGNYA. The complete CDR3 sequence is CASSRKGNYAEQFF.

A note on this clone: Gene names refer to mouse genes. The observed sequence ends 4 residues before the CDR3 terminus, with the missing tail filled in from the germline J gene. The chain uses TRBV31 and TRBJ2-2; 8 nucleotides line up with TRBD1. The J segment lost 3 bases and the V segment lost 1 base, leaving 1 base of the junction unmatched. The CDR3 is 14 amino acids. Germline assignment: CDR1 GKSSPN and CDR2 SITVG. CDR3 DNA (partial): TGTGCCTGGAGTCCACAGGGGGACACCGGG. This sequence encodes CAWSPQGDTG. The entire CDR3 sequence reads CAWSPQGDTGQLYF.

This clone was observed a few times. Genes and germline are mouse. The read gets to within 4 residues of the CDR3 end, and the germline J gene fills in the rest. The chain joins TRBV19 to TRBJ2-3, with 8 nucleotides matching TRBD1. Trimming at V came to 2 bases and at J to 1 base, leaving 6 bases not matched to a gene. The germline V gene encodes CDR1 FNHDT and CDR2 SITEND (reference sequence). The CDR3 has 16 amino acids. CDR3 DNA (partial): TGTGCCAGCAGTATTCCGGACAGGGTTGGTGCAGAA. This gives the protein CASSIPDRVGAE. The complete CDR3 protein is CASSIPDRVGAETLYF.

With respect to this clone: Gene labels here are mouse ones. The read ends 4 residues early relative to the CDR3; the germline J gene fills the gap. The chain uses TRBV5 and TRBJ2-7, with TRBD1 matching over 7 bases. The CDR3 length is 14 residues. In germline, CDR1 is LGHNA, CDR2 YNLKQL (reference sequence). CDR3 region: CASSQEPDRDEQYF. The CDR3 bases that were read are TGTGCCAGCAGCCAAGAACCCGACAGGGAT.

This clone was picked up a small number of times. Gene and germline names: mouse. From the germline J gene comes the end of the CDR3, since the read stops 4 residues before it. Other DNA sequences in this sample translate to the same CDR3. The V call is TRBV1, the J call TRBJ2-5; 7 bases match TRBD2. The trim removed 0 bases at V and 2 bases at J, leaving 2 bases unmatched. Germline V CDR1 and CDR2: NSQYPW, LRSPGD (reference sequence). This CDR3 region has 15 residues. The sequenced CDR3 bases are TGCACCTGCAGTGCAGATGGGGGGAGCCAAGAC. It yields the protein CTCSADGGSQD. The full CDR3 reads CTCSADGGSQDTQYF. The complete variable domain, with remaining parts taken from reference TRBV1 and TRBJ2-5, reads VTLLEQNPRWRLVPRGQAVNLRCILKNSQYPWMSWYQQDLQKQLQWLFTLRSPGDKEVKSLPGADYLATRVTDTELRLQVANMSQGRTLYCTCSADGGSQDTQYFGPGTRLLVL.

About this clone itself: Genes here carry mouse names. The part of the CDR3 DNA that was read is TGTGCCAGCAGCTTACTGGGGGGGTGCTATGCT. It is translated as CASSLLGGCYA. The entire CDR3 sequence reads CASSLLGGCYAEQFF. The chain carries TRBV3 and TRBJ2-1; 9 bases are shared with TRBD2. The CDR3 end is not reached by the read, which stops 4 residues before it; the germline J gene fills it in. J gave up 3 bases and V 2 bases, and 2 bases lay outside the gene matches. The germline CDR1 and CDR2 sequences are SNHLY and FYNGKV (reference sequence). The CDR3 loop spans 15 amino acids. Combining the CDR3 with reference TRBV3 and TRBJ2-1 gives the whole variable domain GPKVLQIPSHQIIDMGQMVTLNCDPVSNHLYFYWYKQILGQQMEFLVNFYNGKVMEKSKLFKDQFSVERPDGSYFTLKIQPTALEDSAVYFCASSLLGGCYAEQFFGPGTRLTVL.

A word on this clone: Each gene name is a mouse one. The sequenced part of the CDR3 DNA is TGTGCCAGCGGTGATCGGGGGGGGCGCGGTGAC. Protein sequence: CASGDRGGRGD. The complete CDR3 protein is CASGDRGGRGDTQYF. This chain joins TRBV13-2 and TRBJ2-5; 8 bases agree with TRBD2. The missing CDR3 end, 4 residues past where the read stops, is filled in from the germline J gene. The CDR3 runs to 15 residues. Per the germline V gene, CDR1 is NNHNN and CDR2 is SYGAGS (reference sequence).

There are a few counts of this clone. The germline and genes are mouse ones. Read data end 3 residues before the CDR3 end; the end is taken from the germline J gene. The rearrangement joins TRBV1 to TRBJ1-6; 7 nucleotides line up with TRBD1. TRBJ1-6 is classed as an ORF, of uncertain function. Trimming at V came to 3 bases and at J to 8 bases, leaving 1 base not matched to a gene. CDR3 length: 13 amino acids. CDR1 and CDR2 from the germline V gene are NSQYPW and LRSPGD (reference sequence). CDR3 DNA, as far as it was read: TGCACCTGCAGTGCCACAGGGGATTCGCCC. It yields the protein CTCSATGDSP. The entire CDR3 protein reads CTCSATGDSPLYF.

This clone was picked up a small number of times. All gene names here are mouse names. The covered CDR3 bases are TGTGCCAGCACTCCGGGACTGGACCAAGAC. Protein product: CASTPGLDQD. The entire CDR3 is CASTPGLDQDTQYF. V usage is TRBV13-1 and J usage is TRBJ2-5; TRBD2 matches at 8 bases. The CDR3 end lies 4 residues beyond the end of the read and is filled in from the germline J gene. CDR3 length: 14 amino acids. Germline CDR1 NSHNY, CDR2 SYGAGN. The J segment lost 1 base and the V segment lost 6 bases, leaving 4 bases of the junction unmatched.

Notes on this clone: Mouse germline and gene names are used. The read ends 4 residues early relative to the CDR3; the germline J gene fills the gap. The chain combines TRBV5 with TRBJ2-3; 13 bases agree with TRBD2. J was trimmed by 3 bases and V by 4 bases; bases with no gene match: 4. Germline V gene sequence: CDR1 LGHNA, CDR2 YNLKQL (reference sequence). This CDR3 comprises 16 residues. Partial CDR3 DNA: TGTGCCAGCAGCCCGCCGGACTGGGGGGGCGCAGAA. This translates into CASSPPDWGGAE. The CDR3 in full is CASSPPDWGGAETLYF.

This clone was counted between two and nine times. Gene names follow the mouse nomenclature. Incomplete CDR3 DNA: TGTGCCAGCAGCCAAGTCAGGGAGCAAGAC. Translating it yields CASSQVREQD. The CDR3, in full, reads CASSQVREQDTQYF. The V gene is TRBV5, the J gene TRBJ2-5; the D gene is possibly TRBD1 (5 bases). The read halts 4 residues ahead of the CDR3 end, with the missing end drawn from the germline J gene. Germline CDR1 reads LGHNA; CDR2 reads YNLKQL (reference sequence). CDR3 length equals 14 residues. V gave up 1 base and J gave up 3 bases, with 8 bases separating them.

This clone has a count of ten or more. Genes here carry mouse names. Sequencing ends 4 residues short of the CDR3 end; the germline J gene provides the rest. This same CDR3 is encoded by further DNA sequences in the sample. The chain recombines TRBV31 with TRBJ2-3; D not certain. Germline-derived CDR1 and CDR2 are GKSSPN and SITVG. The CDR3 length is 12 residues. Trimming removed 0 bases at V and 0 bases at J, with 1 base between. Here the CDR3 reads CAWSLSAETLYF. The DNA read from the CDR3 is TGTGCCTGGAGTCTAAGTGCAGAA. Based on the CDR3 plus reference TRBV31 and TRBJ2-3, the full variable domain is AQTIHQWPVAEIKAVGSPLSLGCTIKGKSSPNLYWYWQATGGTLQQLFYSITVGQVESVVQLNLSASRPKDDQFILSTEKLLLSHSGFYLCAWSLSAETLYFGSGTRLTVL.

Comment on this clone: All gene names here are mouse names. The DNA ends 4 residues before the CDR3 does, and the rest of the CDR3 is filled in from the germline J gene. The chain is built from TRBV13-1 and TRBJ2-5, with 7 bases matching TRBD1. The CDR3 is made up of 15 amino acids. The junction had 6 bases not matched to a gene; V was cut back by 5 bases and J by 0 bases. Germline-derived CDR1 and CDR2 are NSHNY and SYGAGN. CDR3 DNA (partial): TGTGCCAGCAGCCACGGGACAGTTAACCAAGAC. It yields the protein CASSHGTVNQD. Given in full, the CDR3 is CASSHGTVNQDTQYF.

In its sample, this clone was seen a few times. All gene names here are mouse names. Sequencing ends 4 residues short of the CDR3 end; the germline J gene provides the rest. The chain uses TRBV17 and TRBJ2-5; TRBD2 aligns across 8 bases. The CDR3 length is 16 residues. The junction had 3 bases not matched to a gene; V was cut back by 1 base and J by 0 bases. Germline V gene sequence: CDR1 MNHDT, CDR2 YYDKIL. CDR3 bases read: TGTGCTAGCAGTAGAGGCTGGGGGGTTAACCAAGAC. Translation gives CASSRGWGVNQD. The entire CDR3 is CASSRGWGVNQDTQYF.

This clone was detected a few times. Gene names and germline refer to mouse. The read ends 4 residues shy of where the CDR3 ends; the end is completed using the germline J gene. Other DNA sequences of this sample code for an identical CDR3. The rearrangement uses TRBV13-3 and TRBJ2-1; 11 positions agree with TRBD2. The CDR3 has 14 residues. Per germline, CDR1 NNHDY and CDR2 SYVADS. The V segment lost 8 bases and the J segment 3 bases; nucleotides outside the gene matches: 4. The CDR3 spells CASTTGGVYAEQFF. Incomplete CDR3 DNA: TGTGCCAGTACGACTGGGGGGGTCTATGCT.

Only a few counts were recorded for this clone. Germline and genes here are mouse. The read terminates 4 residues before the CDR3 end, so the remaining end is supplied by the germline J gene. This CDR3 is also generated by other DNA sequences in the sample. This chain connects TRBV19 to TRBJ2-5, with TRBD1 matching over 10 bases. The CDR3 extends over 13 amino acids. The germline V gene has CDR1 FNHDT and CDR2 SITEND (reference sequence). This CDR3 reads CASRTGGEDTQYF. The covered CDR3 bases are TGTGCCAGCAGGACAGGGGGCGAAGAC.

Worth noting for this clone: Mouse germline and gene names are used. CDR3 sequence: CASSRDANTGQLYF. Partial CDR3 DNA: TGTGCCAGCAGCAGGGATGCAAACACCGGG. The chain recombines TRBV19 with TRBJ2-2, with D possibly matching TRBD1 (5 bases). The CDR3 end falls 4 residues outside the read, so it is completed with the germline J gene. V lost 5 bases, J lost 0 bases, and 8 bases lay in between. The CDR3 consists of 14 residues. Germline CDR1 FNHDT, CDR2 SITEND (reference sequence).

A word on this clone: The germline and genes are mouse ones. CDR3 protein: CASPGTTNSDYTF. The sequenced part of the CDR3 DNA is TGTGCCAGCCCCGGGACAACAAACTCC. V usage is TRBV26 and J usage is TRBJ1-2; tentative D call: TRBD1 (6 bases). With the read ending 4 residues before the CDR3 end, the germline J gene is used to fill in that end. Trimming pared 8 bases from V and 0 bases from J, leaving 10 bases between. The CDR3 loop spans 13 amino acids. Germline CDR1 is KGHPV and CDR2 is FQNQEV (reference sequence). The full variable domain, rest sourced from reference TRBV26 and TRBJ1-2, is NSKVIQTPRYLVKGQGQKAKMRCIPEKGHPVVFWYQQNKNNEFKFLINFQNQEVLQQIDMTEKRFSAECPSNSPCSLEIQSSEAGDSALYLCASPGTTNSDYTFGSGTRLLVI.

With regard to this clone: The gene symbols are mouse symbols. The sequence runs out 3 residues before the end of the CDR3; the remainder is reconstructed from the germline J gene. This chain uses TRBV5 with TRBJ1-6; 10 nucleotides match TRBD1. Being an ORF, TRBJ1-6 has a function that is uncertain. The J segment lost 9 bases and the V segment lost 4 bases, leaving 6 bases of the junction unmatched. The CDR3 loop spans 15 amino acids. Germline V gene sequence: CDR1 LGHNA, CDR2 YNLKQL (reference sequence). Incomplete CDR3 DNA: TGTGCCAGCAGCCCCCGGGACAGGGGTGGTTCGCCC. Translating gives CASSPRDRGGSP. The CDR3 as a whole reads CASSPRDRGGSPLYF.

This clone was counted between two and nine times. Genes and germline are mouse. The read terminates 4 residues ahead of where the CDR3 ends, so the germline J gene completes it. This sample includes further DNA sequences coding for the same CDR3. V gene TRBV13-1 combines with J gene TRBJ2-2, with 9 bases that match TRBD2. With V trimmed by 3 bases and J by 1 base, 1 base remained unmatched. Germline loops: CDR1 NSHNY, CDR2 SYGAGN. There are 15 residues in the CDR3. The sequenced part of the CDR3 DNA is TGTGCCAGCAGTGCGACTGGGGGAAACACCGGG. As protein: CASSATGGNTG. The full CDR3 protein is CASSATGGNTGQLYF.

To note about this clone: All gene names here are mouse names. The missing CDR3 end, 4 residues past where the read stops, is filled in from the germline J gene. Other DNA sequences in the sample encode the same CDR3. The V and J genes are TRBV13-1 and TRBJ2-5; D is unresolved. The length of the CDR3 is 14 residues. V lost 2 bases and J 3 bases, leaving 10 bases between the germline ends. Germline CDR1 and CDR2: NSHNY and SYGAGN. The CDR3 here is CASSESGVQDTQYF. Partial CDR3 DNA: TGTGCCAGCAGTGAATCTGGAGTACAAGAC.

Regarding this clone: Gene and germline names: mouse. The read gets to within 4 residues of the CDR3 end, and the germline J gene fills in the rest. The chain recombines TRBV1 with TRBJ2-4; 7 bases agree with TRBD2. CDR1 is NSQYPW and CDR2 is LRSPGD in the germline V gene (reference sequence). The CDR3 sequence is 16 residues long. The CDR3 bases that were read are TGCACCTGCAGTGCAGATCTGGTCTGGGGGAAAAAC. This encodes CTCSADLVWGKN. The entire CDR3 protein is CTCSADLVWGKNTLYF.

With respect to this clone: Gene names refer to mouse genes. The sequenced fragment ends 4 residues before the CDR3 boundary, so the rest is inferred from the germline J gene. The sample holds other DNA sequences that translate to the same CDR3. The chain uses TRBV1 and TRBJ2-1; D is unresolved. In germline, CDR1 is NSQYPW, CDR2 LRSPGD (reference sequence). The CDR3 spans 13 residues. With 4 bases removed from V and 0 bases from J, the gap between germline ends came to 4 bases. The sequenced CDR3 bases are TGCACCTGCAGTGACAGTAACTATGCT. It codes for CTCSDSNYA. The CDR3 reads in full as CTCSDSNYAEQFF.

Regarding this clone: Genes and germline come from the mouse. Read sequence stops 4 residues before the CDR3 end, and the germline J gene provides the missing end. The same CDR3 arises from other DNA sequences in this sample as well. J is TRBJ2-1 and V is TRBV14; maybe TRBD1 (6 bases). Trimming cost V 0 bases and J 1 base, with 8 bases left between them. The CDR3 is 15 residues long. Per the germline V gene, CDR1 is SGHDT and CDR2 is FRDEAV. The sequenced CDR3 bases are TGTGCCAGCAGTTTCTCTGGACAGAACTATGCT. This gives the protein CASSFSGQNYA. The CDR3 in its entirety is CASSFSGQNYAEQFF.

This clone was seen a handful of times. Gene names and germline match the mouse. The read gets to within 4 residues of the CDR3 end, and the germline J gene fills in the rest. This chain links TRBV14 with TRBJ2-7, with 7 bases that match TRBD1. This CDR3 contains 15 residues. With V trimmed by 4 bases and J by 0 bases, 7 bases remained unmatched. Germline V lookup: CDR1 SGHDT, CDR2 FRDEAV. The covered CDR3 bases are TGTGCCAGCAGTCCCCCGGGACAGAGCTCCTAT. As protein: CASSPPGQSSY. The whole CDR3 sequence reads CASSPPGQSSYEQYF.

In regard to this clone: The genes are named according to mouse. The CDR3 goes on 4 residues after the read ends, and that part is filled in from the germline J gene. The identical CDR3 is also encoded by other nucleotide sequences in the sample. The chain recombines TRBV1 with TRBJ2-2; 9 bases map to TRBD2. V gave up 3 bases and J gave up 1 base; unmatched junction bases: 3. This CDR3 region has 16 residues. Germline V gene lookup returns CDR1 NSQYPW and CDR2 LRSPGD (reference sequence). The covered CDR3 bases are TGCACCTGCAGTGCCCCGGGACTGGGAAACACCGGG. Translation: CTCSAPGLGNTG. The full CDR3 sequence reads CTCSAPGLGNTGQLYF.

This clone came up a few times. Genes here carry mouse names. The read terminates 4 residues before the CDR3 end, so the remaining end is supplied by the germline J gene. The gene calls are TRBV1 and TRBJ2-7; 7 bases are shared with TRBD2. Germline V gene data show CDR1 as NSQYPW and CDR2 as LRSPGD (reference sequence). CDR3 length equals 15 residues. The CDR3 here is CTCSADNWGRYEQYF. The CDR3 bases that were read are TGCACCTGCAGTGCAGATAACTGGGGCCGATAT.

Notes on this clone: Any gene name here is a mouse gene name. Read data end 4 residues before the CDR3 end; the end is taken from the germline J gene. V is TRBV14 and J is TRBJ2-3; 12 positions match TRBD1. Trimming cost V 2 bases and J 1 base; bases outside gene matches: 5. Germline CDR1 and CDR2: SGHDT and FRDEAV. The CDR3 consists of 17 residues. The CDR3 bases that were read are TGTGCCAGCAGTTTGAGGGACAGGGGGCTAGGTGCAGAA. Protein product: CASSLRDRGLGAE. In full, the CDR3 reads CASSLRDRGLGAETLYF.

This clone has only a few counts. Genes here carry mouse names. The read ends 4 residues shy of where the CDR3 ends; the end is completed using the germline J gene. The same CDR3 arises from other DNA sequences in this sample as well. This chain connects TRBV5 to TRBJ2-5; possible D gene TRBD2, 6 bases. The CDR3 length is 15 residues. Germline V lookup: CDR1 LGHNA, CDR2 YNLKQL (reference sequence). With 0 bases removed from V and 3 bases from J, the gap between germline ends came to 10 bases. The covered CDR3 bases are TGTGCCAGCAGCCAAGACTGGGGACCTCAAGAC. Protein product: CASSQDWGPQD. The full CDR3 reads CASSQDWGPQDTQYF.

In this sample, this clone turned up a few times. Any gene name here is a mouse gene name. CDR3 amino acids: CASSSHSSDNSPLYF. Incomplete CDR3 DNA: TGTGCCAGCAGTTCCCACTCCTCCGATAATTCGCCC. The J gene is TRBJ1-6, the V gene TRBV14; D gene ambiguous. The read terminates 3 residues before the CDR3 end, so the remaining end is supplied by the germline J gene. TRBJ1-6 qualifies as an ORF whose function is uncertain. Germline V gene lookup returns CDR1 SGHDT and CDR2 FRDEAV. The ends were cut back, 3 bases at V and 5 bases at J, with 12 bases in the middle. The CDR3 sequence is 15 residues long.

This clone was counted only a few times. The gene names here belong to mouse. The missing CDR3 end, 3 residues past where the read stops, is filled in from the germline J gene. The chain uses TRBV1 and TRBJ1-6; D is undetermined. TRBJ1-6 is noted as an ORF with a role that remains uncertain. V lost 3 bases, J lost 3 bases, and 6 bases lay in between. Germline loops: CDR1 NSQYPW, CDR2 LRSPGD (reference sequence). The CDR3 totals 14 residues. CDR3 region: CTCSATNYNSPLYF. The CDR3 DNA, read in part, is TGCACCTGCAGTGCGACAAACTATAATTCGCCC.